One sample yielded the 17 T cell receptor beta chains listed below, sequenced in a study of T-cell memory formation after mild COVID-19. TCRdb reanalysed the 5' RACE reads using MiXCR and keeps one entry per CDR3 protein. The sample carries 400,000 to 500,000 distinct CDR3 sequences, 20% recorded once. Input material: PBMCs or a T cell subset sorted from them (not recorded which). These receptors were collected from an adult woman who had mild COVID-19 (a few samples of this study predate the infection). Cell type and time point are not known.

The J gene is TRBJ1-1, the V gene TRBV5-5, with D tentatively TRBD1 (6 bases). CDR1 SGHKS and CDR2 YYEKEE come from the germline V gene (reference sequence). The CDR3 extends over 16 amino acids. V lost 4 bases to trimming and J lost 0 bases, with 16 bases between them. The CDR3 region is CASSAGGAGMNTEAFF. The CDR3 DNA reads as TGTGCCAGCAGCGCCGGGGGGGCGGGAATGAACACTGAAGCTTTCTTT.

This clonotype was counted only a few times. The chain combines TRBV29-1 with TRBJ2-3, with 12 positions matching TRBD1. V shed 6 bases and J 5 bases; nucleotides not matched to a gene: 3. The CDR3 length is 13 residues. Germline V CDR1 and CDR2: SQVTM, ANQGSEA. The CDR3: CSVGTGGRDTQYF. As DNA, the CDR3 is TGCAGCGTCGGGACAGGGGGCCGAGATACGCAGTATTTT.

The chain joins TRBV28 to TRBJ2-5; 7 nucleotides match TRBD1. The germline V gene has CDR1 MDHEN and CDR2 SYDVKM. This CDR3 is 14 amino acids long. V was pared by 4 bases and J by 5 bases, with 7 bases of the junction left unmatched. The CDR3 sequence is CASSSPGQVETQYF. CDR3 DNA: TGTGCCAGCAGTTCACCCGGACAGGTGGAGACCCAGTACTTC.

The rearrangement uses TRBV7-3 and TRBJ2-2; 11 bases agree with TRBD2. V shed 5 bases, J shed 5 bases, and the junction held 4 bases outside the gene matches. The CDR3 is 15 amino acids. In germline, CDR1 is SGHTA, CDR2 FQGTGA. The CDR3 sequence: CASSQTSGVTGELFF. In nucleotides, the CDR3 is TGTGCCAGCAGCCAGACTAGCGGGGTAACCGGGGAGCTGTTTTTT.

This clonotype has more than one count but fewer than ten. V is TRBV30 and J is TRBJ2-1, with D tentatively TRBD1 (6 bases). The V end was cut by 6 bases, the J end by 8 bases, with 11 bases between. The germline gives CDR1 GTSNPN, CDR2 SVGIG (reference sequence). The CDR3 is 11 amino acids. Here the CDR3 reads CACLQGYEQFF. Written as DNA, the CDR3 is TGTGCCTGCCTACAGGGCTATGAGCAGTTCTTC.

The chain recombines TRBV6-5 with TRBJ2-7; possibly TRBD2 for D (6 bases). Germline loops: CDR1 MNHEY, CDR2 SVGAGI. The CDR3 is 11 residues long. Between the trimmed V and J ends, which lost 4 bases and 6 bases, there was a span of 7 bases. CDR3 loop: CASSWGVEQYF. The CDR3 DNA follows: TGTGCCAGCAGTTGGGGGGTCGAGCAGTACTTC.

This clonotype was seen more than once but under ten times. This chain connects TRBV4-3 to TRBJ1-4, with a weak D call TRBD1 (5 bases). The CDR3 length is 15 residues. Trimming removed 2 bases from V and 8 bases from J, with 15 bases in between. Germline V gene data show CDR1 as LGHNA and CDR2 as YSLEER. The CDR3 sequence: CASSQRAGAGEKLFF. The CDR3 DNA reads as TGCGCCAGCAGCCAACGAGCCGGGGCGGGGGAAAAACTGTTTTTT.

The chain couples TRBV25-1 to TRBJ2-4; 11 bases agree with TRBD2. The germline CDR1 and CDR2 sequences are MGHDK and SYGVNS. This CDR3 spans 17 amino acids. Germline trimming cut 6 bases from V and 3 bases from J; bases unmatched to any gene: 10. DNA of the CDR3: TGTGCCAGCAGCGAGTCTCCGGGACTAGCGGACAAAAACATTCAGTACTTC. It translates to CASSESPGLADKNIQYF.

This chain connects TRBV7-2 to TRBJ2-3; 7 bases match TRBD2. Germline V lookup: CDR1 SGHTA, CDR2 FQGNSA. The CDR3 contains 14 residues. Trimming removed 3 bases from V and 8 bases from J; junction bases left unmatched: 8. The DNA for the CDR3 is TGTGCCAGCAGCTTTCTGAATAGGGAGGGTACGCAGTATTTT. Translated: CASSFLNREGTQYF.

This clonotype was counted only a few times. The genes are TRBV5-1 and TRBJ2-3; a possible D gene is TRBD2 (7 bases). The germline V and J ends were trimmed by 0 bases and 2 bases, with 16 bases remaining between them. The germline V gene has CDR1 SGHRS and CDR2 YFSETQ. The CDR3 runs 17 residues. Written as DNA, the CDR3 is TGCGCCAGCAGCTTGGCTATCGGGGGGCAAGTCACAGATACGCAGTATTTT. Translated, it gives CASSLAIGGQVTDTQYF.

The chain uses TRBV6-6 and TRBJ2-2; 9 bases are a match to TRBD2. The J segment lost 5 bases and the V segment lost 6 bases, leaving 4 bases of the junction unmatched. CDR3 size: 14 residues. The V gene's germline CDR1 is MNHNY and CDR2 SVGAGI (reference sequence). CDR3 nucleotide sequence: TGTGCCAGCAGAGCGGGGGGTTATACCGGGGAGCTGTTTTTT. It yields the protein CASRAGGYTGELFF.

The V call is TRBV20-1, the J call TRBJ1-1; 11 nucleotides line up with TRBD1. V trimming: 3 bases; J trimming: 2 bases; junction bases outside the gene matches: 5. The CDR3 consists of 15 residues. The germline CDR1 and CDR2 sequences are DFQATT and SNEGSKA (reference sequence). CDR3 amino acids: CSASRTGGLNTEAFF. DNA of the CDR3: TGCAGTGCTAGCCGGACAGGGGGCCTTAACACTGAAGCTTTCTTT.

The genes are TRBV25-1 and TRBJ1-2, with D unresolved. The germline V gene encodes CDR1 MGHDK and CDR2 SYGVNS. This CDR3 has 15 amino acids. V was cut by 5 bases and J by 0 bases, with 13 bases left in between. Here the CDR3 DNA reads TGTGCCAGCAGTAGTCACCCCGCGGCTAACTATGGCTACACCTTC. Encoded protein: CASSSHPAANYGYTF.

There are a few counts of this clonotype. The genes are TRBV11-3 and TRBJ2-2; a possible D gene is TRBD1 (5 bases). V was shortened by 1 base and J by 6 bases, with 15 bases between the two germline ends. Germline V CDR1 and CDR2: SGHNT, YENEEA. The CDR3 is 16 amino acids. CDR3 bases: TGTGCCAGCAGCTTAGTCCCAGGGAAATCATCCGGGGAGCTGTTTTTT. It translates to CASSLVPGKSSGELFF.

This chain connects TRBV29-1 to TRBJ2-1; D not resolved. This CDR3 has 13 residues. Trimming stripped 4 bases from V and 1 base from J, with 8 bases between. Germline V lookup: CDR1 SQVTM, CDR2 ANQGSEA. The CDR3 sequence: CSVVKVSYNEQFF. CDR3 in DNA: TGCAGCGTTGTAAAAGTGTCCTACAATGAGCAGTTCTTC.

This clonotype was seen only once. The V gene is TRBV19, the J gene TRBJ2-1, with D possibly TRBD1 on 6 matching bases. The germline V and J ends were trimmed by 4 bases and 8 bases, with 15 bases remaining between them. CDR1 and CDR2 from the germline V gene are LNHDA and SQIVND (reference sequence). The CDR3 length is 14 residues. The CDR3 loop reads CASSKGTSKDEQFF. The DNA for the CDR3 is TGTGCCAGTAGTAAAGGGACAAGCAAGGATGAGCAGTTCTTC.

The chain recombines TRBV5-1 with TRBJ1-6; weak D call: TRBD1 (5 bases). Germline V gene data show CDR1 as SGHRS and CDR2 as YFSETQ. This CDR3 has 15 amino acids. Trimming left V 4 bases short and J 9 bases short, with 17 bases between. The CDR3 spells CASSGTGTQGSPLHF. In DNA form, the CDR3 reads TGCGCCAGCAGCGGAACGGGGACCCAGGGTTCACCCCTCCACTTT.